Below, 3 T cell receptor beta chains from the same sample are listed, as sequenced in a study of control samples from healthy donors and cancer patients. Some clones are missing from TCRdb's copy, which holds only in-frame ones; the method was immunoSEQ multiplex PCR. The sample holds under 110,000 clones; roughly 91% are singletons and the top ten take 7.8%. Source material: blood. Source of these receptors: a man aged 25-45 years in good health.

V is TRBV7-9 and J is TRBJ1-3; D is unclear. Germline loops: CDR1 SEHNR, CDR2 FQNEAQ (reference sequence). The CDR3 totals 14 residues. The V end lost 3 bases, the J end lost 0 bases, and 6 bases lay between the germline ends. As DNA, the CDR3 is TGTGCCAGCAGCTTGGGCTACTCTGGAAACACCATATATTTT. It translates to CASSLGYSGNTIYF. Full variable domain (outside the CDR3, taken from reference TRBV7-9 and TRBJ1-3): DTGVSQNPRHKITKRGQNVTFRCDPISEHNRLYWYRQTLGQGPEFLTYFQNEAQLEKSRLLSDRFSAERPKGSFSTLEIQRTEQGDSAMYLCASSLGYSGNTIYFGEGSWLTVV.

The J gene is TRBJ2-2, the V gene TRBV7-9; D not certain. V gave up 5 bases and J gave up 1 base, with 8 bases separating them. Germline V CDR1 and CDR2: SEHNR, FQNEAQ (reference sequence). The CDR3 loop spans 14 amino acids. DNA for the CDR3: TGTGCCAGCAGCATAGGGATGAACACCGGGGAGCTGTTTTTT. Translating it yields CASSIGMNTGELFF.

This clone has only a few counts. The V gene is TRBV7-9, the J gene TRBJ2-7; tentative D call: TRBD1 (6 bases). This CDR3 comprises 13 residues. The germline CDR1 and CDR2 sequences are SEHNR and FQNEAQ (reference sequence). V was cut by 3 bases and J by 1 base, with 7 bases left in between. Here the CDR3 reads CASSFTGSYEQYV. The CDR3 DNA is TGTGCCAGCAGCTTTACAGGGTCCTACGAGCAGTACGTC.